What follows are 27 T cell receptor beta chains derived from one specimen sequenced in a study of blood T cells in healthy people across ages. A second about 6 to 12 cycle PCR used barcoded and J-beta primers. One entry per CDR3 protein, called by TCRdb with MiXCR from the 5' RACE reads. The table includes 1,500,000 or so distinct CDR3 sequences, roughly 64% detected once. The sequenced sample was blood. These receptors came from a man between 18 and 29 years old in good health.

The CDR3 sequence: CASSYIRGVTQYF. CDR3 nucleotides: TGTGCCAGCAGTTACATCAGGGGAGTAACGCAGTATTTT. The gene calls are TRBV6-2 or TRBV6-3 and TRBJ2-3, with D perhaps matching TRBD1 (6 bases). Trimming left V 2 bases short and J 9 bases short, with 12 bases between. The CDR3 sequence is 13 residues long. Per germline, CDR1 MNHEY and CDR2 SVGEGT.

This clonotype was found a few times. The V call is TRBV29-1, the J call TRBJ2-1, with 7 positions matching TRBD1. From germline, CDR1 is SQVTM and CDR2 ANQGSEA. With V trimmed by 3 bases and J by 10 bases, 12 bases remained unmatched. The CDR3 has 14 amino acids. CDR3 amino acids: CSVDGQAKRREQFF. The CDR3 nucleotides are TGCAGCGTTGATGGACAGGCTAAGCGTCGGGAGCAGTTCTTC.

V gene TRBV5-1 combines with J gene TRBJ2-1; TRBD1 matches at 9 bases. The germline V gene has CDR1 SGHRS and CDR2 YFSETQ. This CDR3 has 16 residues. The junction had 9 bases not matched to a gene; V was cut back by 3 bases and J by 5 bases. The CDR3: CASSYLGTGPHNEQFF. CDR3 nucleotides: TGCGCCAGCAGCTACCTCGGGACAGGGCCTCACAATGAGCAGTTCTTC.

There are many counts of this clonotype. The J gene is TRBJ2-3, the V gene TRBV4-2; D is possibly TRBD1 (5 bases). This CDR3 comprises 15 residues. Germline V lookup: CDR1 LGHNA, CDR2 YNFKEQ. The V and J ends lost 2 bases and 2 bases respectively, with 11 bases between them. As DNA, the CDR3 is TGTGCCAGCAGCCAAAGGCAGGGCGACACAGATACGCAGTATTTT. Translated: CASSQRQGDTDTQYF.

The gene calls are TRBV29-1 and TRBJ1-1; no firm D call. Trimming pared 4 bases from V and 5 bases from J, leaving 11 bases between. This CDR3 region has 12 residues. Germline lookup yields CDR1 SQVTM and CDR2 ANQGSEA. For the CDR3, the DNA is TGCAGCGTTGGGGAGGGAAGGACTGAAGCTTTCTTT. Residues: CSVGEGRTEAFF. The variable domain in full, with the rest retrieved from reference TRBV29-1 and TRBJ1-1, is SAVISQKPSRDICQRGTSLTIQCQVDSQVTMMFWYRQQPGQSLTLIATANQGSEATYESGFVIDKFPISRPNLTFSTLTVSNMSPEDSSIYLCSVGEGRTEAFFGQGTRLTVV.

There are a few counts of this clonotype. The V and J genes are TRBV2 and TRBJ2-3, with TRBD2 identical over 10 bases. CDR3 size: 15 residues. V lost 6 bases to trimming and J lost 4 bases; unmatched junction nucleotides: 7. Germline V gene sequence: CDR1 SNHLY, CDR2 FYNNEI. The CDR3 here is CASSLLAGTADTQYF. The CDR3 DNA reads TGTGCCAGCAGCCTACTAGCGGGGACGGCAGATACGCAGTATTTT.

CDR3 residues: CASSLEGHEKLFF. The CDR3 nucleotides are TGTGCCAGCAGTTTAGAGGGACATGAAAAACTGTTTTTT. The chain is built from TRBV27 and TRBJ1-4, with D possibly TRBD1 on 5 matching bases. The CDR3 is made up of 13 amino acids. V lost 2 bases and J 6 bases, leaving 7 bases between the germline ends. CDR1 and CDR2 (germline): MNHEY, SMNVEV (reference sequence).

This clonotype was detected only once. V is TRBV7-8 and J is TRBJ2-1, with D tentatively TRBD2 (5 bases). The germline CDR1 and CDR2 sequences are SGHVS and FQNEAQ. The germline V and J ends were trimmed by 2 bases and 5 bases, with 13 bases remaining between them. CDR3 size: 15 residues. CDR3 DNA sequence: TGTGCCAGCAGCTTAAAGAGGGTGGCAAACAATGAGCAGTTCTTC. This sequence encodes CASSLKRVANNEQFF.

The genes are TRBV9 and TRBJ1-2, with 8 bases that match TRBD1. After removal of 4 bases from V and 2 bases from J, the junction contained 10 bases not matched to a gene. The CDR3 has 16 residues. From germline, CDR1 is SGDLS and CDR2 YYNGEE. The chain's CDR3 is CASSTSGGDRNYGYTF. In nucleotides, the CDR3 is TGTGCCAGCAGCACAAGCGGGGGGGACAGGAACTATGGCTACACCTTC.

The chain couples TRBV24-1 to TRBJ2-1; 10 nucleotides line up with TRBD2. V lost 5 bases, J lost 4 bases, and 13 bases stayed unmatched. In germline, CDR1 is KGHDR, CDR2 SFDVKD. This CDR3 has 18 residues. CDR3 amino acids: CATSATHLAGGPYNEQFF. The CDR3 bases are TGTGCCACCAGTGCTACTCATTTAGCGGGGGGACCTTACAATGAGCAGTTCTTC.

The chain combines TRBV29-1 with TRBJ2-4; unclear D gene. The J call may be mistaken, given a closer DNA end match to TRBJ2-7. The CDR3 totals 10 residues. The germline gives CDR1 SQVTM, CDR2 ANQGSEA. This CDR3 is CSVQSYEQYF. CDR3 in DNA: TGCAGCGTTCAATCCTACGAGCAGTACTTC.

In its sample, this clonotype was seen a few times. The CDR3, as DNA: TGTGCCAGCAGTCCTCCGGGACGCTCGACCTACGAGCAGTACTTC. Translated, it gives CASSPPGRSTYEQYF. This rearrangement joins TRBV12-3 or TRBV12-4 to TRBJ2-7; perhaps D is TRBD1 or TRBD2 (5 bases each). CDR3 length: 15 amino acids. Trimming removed 5 bases at V and 2 bases at J, with 16 bases between.

The V gene is TRBV3-1, the J gene TRBJ2-5; TRBD2 might be the D (5 bases). Near its end, the DNA agrees better with TRBJ2-7, so the J call may be wrong. This CDR3 comprises 15 residues. CDR1 is LGHDT, CDR2 YNNKEL, per germline (reference sequence). In DNA, the CDR3 is TGTGCCAGCAGCCACGCGGGCCGATCCCCATACGAGCAGTACTTC. Translating it yields CASSHAGRSPYEQYF.

CDR3 sequence: CATSRDQGADGYTF. Here the CDR3 DNA reads TGTGCCACCAGCAGAGATCAGGGGGCAGATGGCTACACCTTC. The V call is TRBV15, the J call TRBJ1-2; 8 bases are shared with TRBD1. The CDR3 spans 14 residues. The V gene's germline CDR1 is LNHNV and CDR2 YYDKDF (reference sequence). J lost 6 bases, V lost 0 bases, and 3 bases had no gene match.

The rearrangement uses TRBV20-1 and TRBJ2-7, with 8 bases matching TRBD1. V gave up 5 bases and J gave up 9 bases; unmatched junction bases: 9. CDR1 is DFQATT, CDR2 SNEGSKA, per germline (reference sequence). The CDR3 length is 12 residues. CDR3 in amino acids: CSALDRDPRQYF. CDR3 DNA sequence: TGCAGTGCTCTGGACAGGGACCCTCGGCAGTACTTC.

This clonotype was counted a few times. The V gene is TRBV3-1, the J gene TRBJ1-2; perhaps TRBD1 as D (5 bases). V gave up 0 bases and J gave up 4 bases, with 15 bases separating them. CDR1 is LGHDT, CDR2 YNNKEL, per germline (reference sequence). The CDR3 sequence is 16 residues long. CDR3 nucleotides: TGTGCCAGCAGCCAAGACGTGGGGCGCATGGGCTATGGCTACACCTTC. Encoded protein: CASSQDVGRMGYGYTF.

This clonotype appeared a few times. This chain links TRBV13 with TRBJ2-7, with D maybe TRBD2 (5 bases). Per germline, CDR1 PRHDT and CDR2 FYEKMQ (reference sequence). This CDR3 has 13 residues. Trimming left V 7 bases short and J 0 bases short, with 10 bases between. The CDR3 region has the DNA TGTGCCAGCAAGACGGGAAGCTCCTACGAGCAGTACTTC. Translation gives CASKTGSSYEQYF.

Concerning this clonotype itself: The junction departs from the called germline gene at one end, perhaps through a read error. The chain employs TRBV12-3 or TRBV12-4 and TRBJ2-7; D is unresolved. This CDR3 is 13 amino acids long. The CDR3: CASSFSSPYEHYF. The CDR3, as DNA: TGTGCCAGCAGTTTCTCGTCTCCCTACGAGCACTACTTC.

The chain has TRBV20-1 and TRBJ2-6, with D perhaps matching TRBD2 (5 bases). V lost 5 bases, J lost 0 bases, and 8 bases lay in between. Germline V gene data show CDR1 as DFQATT and CDR2 as SNEGSKA (reference sequence). The CDR3 has 14 amino acids. The CDR3 bases are TGCAGTGCTGGAGGACTCTCTGGGGCCAACGTCCTGACTTTC. As protein: CSAGGLSGANVLTF.

This clonotype has a handful of counts. V is TRBV5-1 and J is TRBJ1-1; D gene uncertain. From germline, CDR1 is SGHRS and CDR2 YFSETQ. The CDR3 totals 14 residues. V lost 0 bases and J 1 base, leaving 7 bases between the germline ends. The CDR3: CASSLASANTEAFF. CDR3 coding DNA: TGCGCCAGCAGCTTGGCCTCGGCGAACACTGAAGCTTTCTTT.

The chain uses TRBV12-3 or TRBV12-4 and TRBJ1-2; D is perhaps TRBD1 (5 bases). Trimming removed 9 bases at V and 0 bases at J, with 14 bases between. The CDR3 is made up of 14 amino acids. The CDR3 nucleotides are TGTGCCAGTGGGGGTCCCAGAGCTAACTATGGCTACACCTTC. Translating it yields CASGGPRANYGYTF.

This chain connects TRBV2 to TRBJ2-7; TRBD2 might be the D (5 bases). CDR3 size: 13 residues. Trimming removed 7 bases from V and 4 bases from J, with 14 bases in between. CDR1 is SNHLY and CDR2 is FYNNEI in the germline V gene. CDR3 protein: CASTQGRGYEQYF. The CDR3 DNA follows: TGTGCCAGCACTCAAGGACGGGGTTACGAGCAGTACTTC.

Here the CDR3 reads CASSQRSGDYEQYF. CDR3 nucleotides: TGTGCCAGCAGCCAGAGATCGGGAGACTACGAGCAGTACTTC. The rearrangement joins TRBV4-2 to TRBJ2-7, with TRBD2 as a possible D gene (6 bases). V was pared by 3 bases and J by 3 bases, with 12 bases between. The CDR3 totals 14 residues. The germline CDR1 and CDR2 sequences are LGHNA and YNFKEQ.

CDR3 coding DNA: TGTGCCAGCAGCAGACCCCCCAGGGAGGGCTCCTACGAGCAGTACTTC. Amino acids: CASSRPPREGSYEQYF. This chain connects TRBV21-1 to TRBJ2-7; TRBD1, the D gene given by the table, was not confirmed from the DNA. TRBV21-1 is a known pseudogene. This CDR3 contains 16 residues.

The rearrangement links TRBV7-3 to TRBJ2-4, with a tentative D call TRBD1 (6 bases). The CDR3 length is 16 residues. Germline V CDR1 and CDR2: SGHTA, FQGTGA. With 5 bases removed from V and 3 bases from J, the gap between germline ends came to 17 bases. The chain's CDR3 is CASSPWTAHNKNIQYF. The CDR3 DNA is TGTGCCAGCAGCCCGTGGACAGCCCATAACAAAAACATTCAGTACTTC.

This clonotype was picked up a small number of times. The rearrangement links TRBV7-6 to TRBJ2-7; D unclear. The CDR3 consists of 15 residues. Trimming left V 4 bases short and J 2 bases short, with 15 bases between. The V gene's germline CDR1 is SGHVS and CDR2 FNYEAQ. The CDR3 nucleotides are TGTGCCAGCAGCTCGTTTTTCAGACCAACCTACGAGCAGTACTTC. Its translation: CASSSFFRPTYEQYF. The variable domain in full, completed from reference TRBV7-6 and TRBJ2-7, reads GAGVSQSPRYKVTKRGQDVALRCDPISGHVSLYWYRQALGQGPEFLTYFNYEAQQDKSGLPNDRFSAERPEGSISTLTIQRTEQRDSAMYRCASSSFFRPTYEQYFGPGTRLTVT.

This sequence joins TRBV6-5 and TRBJ1-2; 7 bases agree with TRBD1. Germline values: CDR1 MNHEY, CDR2 SVGAGI. V was pared by 5 bases and J by 4 bases, with 7 bases of the junction left unmatched. There are 14 residues in the CDR3. CDR3: CASSAPGQPYGYTF. The CDR3 region has the DNA TGTGCCAGCAGTGCGCCGGGACAGCCCTATGGCTACACCTTC.